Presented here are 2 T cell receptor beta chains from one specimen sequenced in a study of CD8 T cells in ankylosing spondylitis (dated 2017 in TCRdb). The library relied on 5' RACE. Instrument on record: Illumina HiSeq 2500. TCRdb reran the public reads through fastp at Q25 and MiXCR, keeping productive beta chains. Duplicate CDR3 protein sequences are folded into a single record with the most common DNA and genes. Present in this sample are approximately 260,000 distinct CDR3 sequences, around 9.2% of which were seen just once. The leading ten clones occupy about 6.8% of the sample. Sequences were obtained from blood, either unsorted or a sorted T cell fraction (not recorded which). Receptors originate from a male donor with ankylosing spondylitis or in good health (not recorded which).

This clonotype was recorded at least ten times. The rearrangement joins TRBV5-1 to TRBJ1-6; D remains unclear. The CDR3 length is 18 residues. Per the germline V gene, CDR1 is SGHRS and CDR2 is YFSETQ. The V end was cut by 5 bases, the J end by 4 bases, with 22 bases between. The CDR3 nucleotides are TGCGCCAGCAGTTTCTTCACGGGCAGCACTACTTATAATTCACCCCTCCACTTT. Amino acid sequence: CASSFFTGSTTYNSPLHF.

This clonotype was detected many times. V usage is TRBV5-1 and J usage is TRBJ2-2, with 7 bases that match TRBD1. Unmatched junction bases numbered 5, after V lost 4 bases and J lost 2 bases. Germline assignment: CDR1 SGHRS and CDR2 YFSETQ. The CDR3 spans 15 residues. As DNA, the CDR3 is TGCGCCAGCAGCACAAGACAGGGAAACACCGGGGAGCTGTTTTTT. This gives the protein CASSTRQGNTGELFF.